This is a list of T cell receptor beta chains from one sample in a study of breast tumors, draining lymph nodes, adjacent tissues. TCRdb fed the multiplex PCR reads into MiXCR, producing one record per CDR3 protein. Of approximately 300,000 distinct CDR3 sequences listed, about 33% are singletons. Sequencing was done on a sample of axillary lymph node tissue. These receptors were collected from a female donor with breast cancer. Some clones in this sample may be carry-over from other donors' samples. The CDR3 runs from the conserved cysteine through the conserved F or W. Fields, in order: J gene, V gene, D gene, clone size, CDR3 protein, CDR3 DNA. D genes are given only for firm matches. Not all rows give a size; the values are once, few, many and, for expanded clones, a class.

J: TRBJ2-3
V: TRBV6-2/TRBV6-3
D: TRBD2
size: .
CDR3: CASRHHSGITDTQYF
DNA: TGTGCCAGCAGACATCATAGCGGGATTACGGATACGCAGTATTTT

J: TRBJ1-2
V: TRBV29-1
D: .
size: once
CDR3: CSVAQGQYGYTF
DNA: TGCAGCGTAGCCCAGGGCCAATATGGCTACACCTTC

J: TRBJ2-3
V: TRBV7-9
D: TRBD2
size: many
CDR3: CAGRGEAGGYDTQYF
DNA: TGTGCCGGCAGGGGGGAAGCGGGAGGTTATGATACGCAGTATTTT

J: TRBJ1-2
V: TRBV29-1
D: TRBD1
size: few
CDR3: CSVVWTGGVYGYTF
DNA: TGCAGCGTTGTTTGGACAGGGGGTGTCTATGGCTACACCTTC

J: TRBJ2-1
V: TRBV6-5
D: .
size: many
CDR3: CASRSARNEQFF
DNA: TGTGCCAGCAGATCAGCTCGCAATGAGCAGTTCTTC

J: TRBJ2-1
V: TRBV5-1
D: .
size: many
CDR3: CASSASNEQFF
DNA: TGCGCCAGCAGCGCGTCCAATGAGCAGTTCTTC

J: TRBJ1-6
V: TRBV5-6
D: .
size: many
CDR3: CASSTTYSPLHF
DNA: TGTGCCAGCAGCACAACTTACTCACCCCTCCACTTT

J: TRBJ2-5
V: TRBV3-1
D: .
size: .
CDR3: CASMVRVAVKETQYF
DNA: TGTGCCAGCATGGTCAGGGTAGCAGTAAAAGAGACCCAGTACTTC

J: TRBJ1-2
V: TRBV10-3
D: .
size: .
CDR3: CAISEAVAEDGYTF
DNA: TGTGCCATCAGTGAAGCGGTGGCCGAGGATGGCTACACCTTC

J: TRBJ2-1
V: TRBV7-9
D: .
size: many
CDR3: CASSPDRLKGEQFF
DNA: TGTGCCAGCAGCCCCGACCGGCTGAAAGGGGAGCAGTTCTTC

J: TRBJ2-7
V: TRBV7-2
D: TRBD2
size: .
CDR3: CASSSLLAGGPYGQYF
DNA: TGTGCCAGCAGCTCTTTACTAGCGGGAGGGCCCTACGGGCAGTACTTC

J: TRBJ2-3
V: TRBV29-1
D: TRBD2
size: many
CDR3: CSGALAGNTDTQYF
DNA: TGCAGCGGGGCCCTAGCGGGTAACACAGATACGCAGTATTTT

J: TRBJ1-5
V: TRBV19
D: .
size: many
CDR3: CASQRRENSNQPQHF
DNA: TGTGCCAGTCAACGCAGGGAAAATAGCAATCAGCCCCAGCATTTT

J: TRBJ2-2
V: TRBV12-5
D: TRBD1
size: many
CDR3: CASGWTGDTGELFF
DNA: TGTGCTAGTGGGTGGACAGGAGACACCGGGGAGCTGTTTTTT

J: TRBJ2-5
V: TRBV3-1
D: TRBD2
size: many
CDR3: CASSLLAGGLETQYF
DNA: TGTGCCAGCAGCCTCTTAGCGGGAGGGCTGGAGACCCAGTACTTC

J: TRBJ2-3
V: TRBV18
D: .
size: .
CDR3: CASSPRQGTDTQYF
DNA: TGTGCCAGCTCACCAAGGCAGGGCACAGATACGCAGTATTTT

J: TRBJ2-7
V: TRBV7-6
D: .
size: .
CDR3: CASSLARGVRYEQHF
DNA: TGTGCCAGCAGCTTAGCGAGAGGAGTACGGTACGAGCAGCACTTC

J: TRBJ1-6
V: TRBV5-8
D: TRBD1
size: many
CDR3: CASSPDRERSPLHF
DNA: TGTGCCAGCAGCCCGGACAGGGAACGTTCACCCCTCCACTTT

J: TRBJ2-1
V: TRBV7-6
D: TRBD2
size: many
CDR3: CANTEAGGPNNEQFF
DNA: TGTGCCAACACCGAGGCGGGAGGGCCCAACAATGAGCAGTTCTTC

J: TRBJ1-2
V: TRBV12-3/TRBV12-4
D: .
size: many
CDR3: CASSTRRESGGYTF
DNA: TGTGCCAGCAGTACTCGACGGGAGAGTGGAGGCTACACCTTC

J: TRBJ2-1
V: TRBV10-3
D: .
size: many
CDR3: CAISGGGYNEQFF
DNA: TGTGCCATCAGTGGCGGAGGTTACAATGAGCAGTTCTTC

J: TRBJ2-5
V: TRBV24-1
D: TRBD1
size: .
CDR3: CATSAHDRDKTQYF
DNA: TGTGCCACCAGTGCCCACGACAGGGACAAGACCCAGTACTTC

J: TRBJ1-2
V: TRBV11-2
D: .
size: many
CDR3: CASRGRSYGYTF
DNA: TGTGCCAGCAGGGGAAGAAGCTATGGCTACACCTTC

J: TRBJ2-3
V: TRBV20-1
D: TRBD2
size: many
CDR3: CSGGSGGAGDSSTDTQYF
DNA: TGCAGTGGGGGATCGGGAGGGGCGGGGGATTCTAGCACAGATACGCAGTATTTT

J: TRBJ2-5
V: TRBV20-1
D: TRBD2
size: many
CDR3: CSARDPRLAKETQYF
DNA: TGCAGTGCTAGAGATCCGAGACTAGCGAAAGAGACCCAGTACTTC

J: TRBJ2-1
V: TRBV25-1
D: TRBD1
size: .
CDR3: CANNGPGQGIYNEQFF
DNA: TGTGCCAACAATGGACCGGGACAGGGGATTTACAATGAGCAGTTCTTC

J: TRBJ2-3
V: TRBV6-1
D: TRBD2
size: .
CDR3: CASVGLAGRFPDTQYF
DNA: TGTGCCAGCGTCGGTCTAGCGGGAAGGTTCCCAGATACGCAGTATTTT

J: TRBJ2-1
V: TRBV15
D: TRBD1
size: many
CDR3: CATSRDTGGPFHEQFF
DNA: TGTGCCACCAGCAGAGATACAGGGGGTCCATTCCATGAGCAGTTCTTC

J: TRBJ2-7
V: TRBV20-1
D: .
size: .
CDR3: CSASVEGRVNEQYF
DNA: TGTAGTGCCTCCGTGGAGGGCCGGGTGAACGAGCAGTACTTC

J: TRBJ2-5
V: TRBV5-1
D: .
size: .
CDR3: CASSPHGDQETQYF
DNA: TGCGCCAGCAGCCCCCACGGGGACCAAGAGACCCAGTACTTC

J: TRBJ2-3
V: TRBV2
D: .
size: many
CDR3: CASRRPGLNFTDTQYF
DNA: TGTGCCAGCAGGCGGCCGGGACTTAATTTCACAGATACGCAGTATTTT

J: TRBJ1-2
V: TRBV14
D: TRBD1
size: many
CDR3: CASSPPPGQVNDGYTF
DNA: TGTGCCAGCAGCCCTCCCCCGGGACAGGTAAACGATGGCTACACCTTC

J: TRBJ2-4
V: TRBV10-3
D: .
size: once
CDR3: CAGSGHRVPNIQYF
DNA: TGTGCCGGCAGTGGCCACAGGGTTCCAAACATTCAGTACTTC

J: TRBJ2-2
V: TRBV30
D: .
size: few
CDR3: CAWSRENTGELFF
DNA: TGTGCCTGGAGTAGGGAGAACACCGGGGAGCTGTTTTTT

J: TRBJ2-3
V: TRBV20-1
D: TRBD2
size: many
CDR3: CSASTPRSGSGDTQYF
DNA: TGCAGTGCTAGTACCCCGCGGAGCGGGAGTGGTGATACGCAGTATTTT

J: TRBJ2-5
V: TRBV6-1
D: .
size: .
CDR3: CASGPRVQYF
DNA: TGTGCCAGCGGACCCCGGGTCCAGTACTTC

J: TRBJ2-7
V: TRBV6-6
D: .
size: few
CDR3: CASSHSTGRLWGAVYEQYF
DNA: TGTGCCAGCAGTCACTCGACGGGCCGGCTTTGGGGTGCAGTCTACGAGCAGTACTTC

J: TRBJ1-1
V: TRBV15
D: .
size: .
CDR3: CATSKERQVEAFF
DNA: TGTGCCACCAGCAAAGAGCGGCAGGTTGAAGCTTTCTTT

J: TRBJ1-1
V: TRBV7-2
D: .
size: few
CDR3: CASSSTGYTEAFF
DNA: TGTGCCAGCAGCTCTACAGGTTACACTGAAGCTTTCTTT

J: TRBJ1-2
V: TRBV20-1
D: .
size: many
CDR3: CSARDRPGNGYTF
DNA: TGCAGTGCTAGAGATCGACCAGGGAATGGCTACACCTTC

J: TRBJ1-4
V: TRBV4-2
D: TRBD1
size: .
CDR3: CASSQETGGRNPLLF
DNA: TGTGCCAGCAGCCAAGAGACAGGGGGACGCAACCCATTACTTTTT

J: TRBJ2-7
V: TRBV20-1
D: .
size: many
CDR3: CSMTDTYEQYF
DNA: TGCAGTATGACAGACACCTACGAGCAGTACTTC

J: TRBJ2-2
V: TRBV5-1
D: .
size: .
CDR3: CASSQSLLWGAPPGELFF
DNA: TGCGCCAGCAGCCAATCACTACTTTGGGGGGCGCCCCCCGGGGAGCTGTTTTTT

J: TRBJ2-3
V: TRBV5-1
D: TRBD2
size: many
CDR3: CASSLTSSGPTDTQYF
DNA: TGCGCCAGCAGCTTGACCTCTAGCGGGCCGACAGATACGCAGTATTTT

J: TRBJ2-5
V: TRBV20-1
D: TRBD1
size: many
CDR3: CSAHGQGKETQYF
DNA: TGCAGTGCGCACGGACAGGGCAAAGAGACCCAGTACTTC

J: TRBJ2-2
V: TRBV6-6
D: TRBD1
size: .
CDR3: CASSFLSWIGGTVPNTGKLFF
DNA: TGTGCCAGCAGTTTTTTGTCCTGGATAGGTGGGACAGTTCCGAACACCGGGAAGCTGTTTTTT

J: TRBJ1-3
V: TRBV6-1
D: .
size: many
CDR3: CASSEAVSAVENTIYF
DNA: TGTGCCAGCAGTGAAGCTGTATCGGCAGTCGAAAACACCATATATTTT

J: TRBJ2-1
V: TRBV4-3
D: .
size: few
CDR3: CASSQGPVSGLSYNEQFF
DNA: TGCGCCAGCAGCCAAGGCCCGGTGAGCGGTCTCTCCTACAATGAGCAGTTCTTC

J: TRBJ2-5
V: TRBV18
D: .
size: .
CDR3: CASSFGLGQETQYF
DNA: TGTGCCAGCTCATTCGGGCTAGGACAAGAGACCCAGTACTTC

J: TRBJ2-3
V: TRBV11-2
D: TRBD1
size: many
CDR3: CASSLAAAGTGQYF
DNA: TGTGCCAGCAGCTTAGCGGCCGCCGGGACAGGACAGTATTTT

J: TRBJ1-2
V: TRBV27
D: .
size: many
CDR3: CASSLQGFLGYTF
DNA: TGTGCCAGCAGTTTACAGGGGTTCCTTGGCTACACCTTC

J: TRBJ2-3
V: TRBV12-3/TRBV12-4
D: TRBD2
size: many
CDR3: CASSLLAGRDTQYF
DNA: TGTGCCAGCAGTCTTCTAGCGGGAAGGGATACGCAGTATTTT

J: TRBJ2-3
V: TRBV12-3/TRBV12-4
D: .
size: many
CDR3: CASSPKDTQYF
DNA: TGTGCCAGCAGTCCTAAGGATACGCAGTATTTT

J: TRBJ1-3
V: TRBV30
D: .
size: many
CDR3: CAWSGSGNTIYF
DNA: TGTGCCTGGAGTGGCTCTGGAAACACCATATATTTT